The rows below give T cell receptor beta chains drawn from one sample of a study of cytomegalovirus exposure and HLA in healthy donors. The protocol was immunoSEQ multiplex PCR, while the TCRdb copy is restricted to in-frame clones and leaves out a portion. Of some 100,000 clones listed, roughly 74% are singletons. The source material was PBMCs. These receptors were obtained from a woman aged 18-29 years in good health and CMV-seropositive. Each CDR3 is given with its conserved first and last residue. Fields, in order: J gene, clone size, V gene, D gene, CDR3 DNA, CDR3 protein. D genes are given only for firm matches. The size of a clone is reported for some rows only, either as once, few or many, or as a class for expanded clones.

j_call: TRBJ1-6
clone_size: -
v_call: TRBV6-1
d_call: -
cdr3_nt: TGTGCCAGCAGTAACAGGGACACTTATAATTCACCCCTCCACTTT
cdr3_aa: CASSNRDTYNSPLHF

j_call: TRBJ1-6
clone_size: -
v_call: TRBV18
d_call: TRBD1
cdr3_nt: TGTGCCAGCTCACCACGTGGGGACAGCTTACCCCTCCACTTT
cdr3_aa: CASSPRGDSLPLHF

j_call: TRBJ2-1
clone_size: -
v_call: TRBV7-3
d_call: -
cdr3_nt: TGTGCCAGCAGCTTAAACCTAGGCTCCTACAATGAGCAGTTCTTC
cdr3_aa: CASSLNLGSYNEQFF

j_call: TRBJ1-1
clone_size: -
v_call: TRBV6-5
d_call: -
cdr3_nt: TGTGCCAGCAGCGCCCCCAGCACTGAAGCTTTCTTT
cdr3_aa: CASSAPSTEAFF

j_call: TRBJ2-7
clone_size: -
v_call: TRBV7-9
d_call: TRBD2
cdr3_nt: TGTGCCAGCAGCTTAGCGCATAGCGGGAGGAACGAGCAGTACTTC
cdr3_aa: CASSLAHSGRNEQYF

j_call: TRBJ2-7
clone_size: few
v_call: TRBV7-9
d_call: -
cdr3_nt: TGTGCCAGCAGTTCACGACAAGTCGCCTACGAGCAGTACTTC
cdr3_aa: CASSSRQVAYEQYF

j_call: TRBJ2-7
clone_size: -
v_call: TRBV7-2
d_call: -
cdr3_nt: TGTGCCAGCAGCTTAGCTGGCACTGGGGCTTACGAGCAGTACTTC
cdr3_aa: CASSLAGTGAYEQYF

j_call: TRBJ1-1
clone_size: few
v_call: TRBV28
d_call: TRBD1
cdr3_nt: TGTGCCAGCCGCCCAGGGGGCCTGAACACTGAAGCTTTCTTT
cdr3_aa: CASRPGGLNTEAFF

j_call: TRBJ2-5
clone_size: -
v_call: TRBV28
d_call: -
cdr3_nt: TGTGCCAGCAGCTACTTGATAGGGGGTCAAGAGACCCAGTACTTC
cdr3_aa: CASSYLIGGQETQYF

j_call: TRBJ2-3
clone_size: -
v_call: TRBV7-8
d_call: -
cdr3_nt: TGTGCCAGCAGCTTTCTCCGCACAGATACGCAGTATTTT
cdr3_aa: CASSFLRTDTQYF

j_call: TRBJ2-7
clone_size: -
v_call: TRBV7-9
d_call: -
cdr3_nt: TGTGCCAGCAGCTTGGGGGGGGGCAACGAGCAGTACTTC
cdr3_aa: CASSLGGGNEQYF

j_call: TRBJ2-2
clone_size: -
v_call: TRBV6-6
d_call: TRBD2
cdr3_nt: TGTGCCAGCAACTCCGGGACTAGCGGGAGGTCCGGGGAGCTGTTTTTT
cdr3_aa: CASNSGTSGRSGELFF

j_call: TRBJ2-6
clone_size: few
v_call: TRBV28
d_call: TRBD2
cdr3_nt: TGTGCCAGCGCCACTAGCGGGAGGGCCCTCGGGGCCAACGTCCTGACTTTC
cdr3_aa: CASATSGRALGANVLTF

j_call: TRBJ1-6
clone_size: -
v_call: TRBV9
d_call: -
cdr3_nt: TGTGCCAGCAGCGCCGCGGGGCGCGGTAATTCACCCCTCCACTTT
cdr3_aa: CASSAAGRGNSPLHF

j_call: TRBJ2-7
clone_size: -
v_call: TRBV27
d_call: -
cdr3_nt: TGTGCCAGCAGTTTACTGAAAGAGTCCTACGAGCAGTACTTC
cdr3_aa: CASSLLKESYEQYF

j_call: TRBJ2-7
clone_size: -
v_call: TRBV9
d_call: -
cdr3_nt: TGTGCCAGCAGCGTAGCTTCGACAGGCCCCTACGAGCAGTACTTC
cdr3_aa: CASSVASTGPYEQYF

j_call: TRBJ2-7
clone_size: -
v_call: TRBV2
d_call: -
cdr3_nt: TGTGCCAGCAGTGATGACAACTACGAGCAGTACTTC
cdr3_aa: CASSDDNYEQYF

j_call: TRBJ2-2
clone_size: -
v_call: TRBV27
d_call: TRBD2
cdr3_nt: TGTGCCAGCAGTTCCAAGACTAGCGGGGGGCTACATAGGCCCGGGGAGCTGTTTTTT
cdr3_aa: CASSSKTSGGLHRPGELFF

j_call: TRBJ1-3
clone_size: few
v_call: TRBV2
d_call: TRBD1
cdr3_nt: TGTGCCAGCAGCGGGACAGCCTCTGGAAACACCATATATTTT
cdr3_aa: CASSGTASGNTIYF

j_call: TRBJ2-7
clone_size: -
v_call: TRBV29-1
d_call: -
cdr3_nt: TGCAGCGTTCGTCCAGGAGGAGCCTACGAGCAGTACTTC
cdr3_aa: CSVRPGGAYEQYF

j_call: TRBJ2-7
clone_size: medium-sized
v_call: TRBV27
d_call: TRBD1
cdr3_nt: TGTGCCAGCAGTTTGGGGACAGCCCACTACGAGCAGTACTTC
cdr3_aa: CASSLGTAHYEQYF

j_call: TRBJ2-2
clone_size: -
v_call: TRBV6-6
d_call: -
cdr3_nt: TGTGCCAGCAGTTCTCAGGGGAGCACCGGGGAGCCGTTTTTT
cdr3_aa: CASSSQGSTGEPFF

j_call: TRBJ2-6
clone_size: few
v_call: TRBV7-9
d_call: -
cdr3_nt: TGTGCCAGCAGCTTCGGCCGCGGCCCTGGGTCTGGGGCCAACGTCCTGACTTTC
cdr3_aa: CASSFGRGPGSGANVLTF